This passage covers 21 T cell receptor beta chains from one sample sequenced in a study of T and B cells in COVID-19 patients (dated by TCRdb to 2020 to 2022). This sample was sequenced with an Illumina MiSeq. Multiplex PCR with BIOMED2 TRB-A/B primer pools was used to amplify TRB rearrangements. TCRdb reprocessing: public reads trimmed at Q25 with fastp, clones called with MiXCR, in-frame beta chains kept. Rows are combined by CDR3 protein, so each entry shows the most common genes and DNA. For this sample the table gives some 15,000 distinct CDR3 sequences, of which about 29% were detected only once. In total, the top ten clones hold over 1% of the sample. TRB repertoires were amplified using about 240-550 ng of genomic DNA isolated from blood. Sequences were obtained from blood. These receptors originate from a human donor who had recovered from COVID-19.

This clonotype is a singleton in its sample. The junction does not match germline at one end; this may be a read error. This sequence joins TRBV5-1 and TRBJ2-1, with D tentatively TRBD1 (6 bases). Germline CDR1 SGHRS, CDR2 YFSETQ. The CDR3 extends over 12 amino acids. CDR3 nucleotides: TGTGCCAGCAGCTTCAGGGGTGTTGAGCAGTTCTTC. This gives the protein CASSFRGVEQFF.

The rearrangement uses TRBV20-1 and TRBJ2-3; 13 bases are a match to TRBD2. Germline V gene sequence: CDR1 DFQATT, CDR2 SNEGSKA (reference sequence). The CDR3 is 15 amino acids. J gave up 6 bases and V 3 bases, and 6 bases lay outside the gene matches. The chain's CDR3 is CSASGLAGDLDTQYF. In nucleotides, the CDR3 is TGCAGTGCTAGTGGACTAGCGGGAGATCTGGATACGCAGTATTTT.

The gene calls are TRBV7-2 and TRBJ1-4; D remains ambiguous. With 5 bases removed from V and 10 bases from J, the gap between germline ends came to 11 bases. Germline CDR1 SGHTA, CDR2 FQGNSA. The CDR3 covers 12 residues. The CDR3 DNA sequence: TGTGCCAGCAGCCCTACCGGTGGAAAACTGTTTTTT. Protein: CASSPTGGKLFF.

This clonotype is termed medium-sized. The junction shows a germline mismatch at one end, possibly a read error. In DNA form, the CDR3 reads TGTGCCTGGAGTGTACATGGAGGGACCCACGTCTTC. Translated: CAWSVHGGTHVF. This chain connects TRBV30 to TRBJ2-7, with TRBD2 as a possible D gene (6 bases). The CDR3 consists of 12 residues. Germline-derived CDR1 and CDR2 are GTSNPN and SVGIG (reference sequence).

The chain combines TRBV11-2 with TRBJ2-2; D not resolved. CDR3 length: 14 amino acids. The V and J ends lost 3 bases and 4 bases respectively, with 9 bases between them. The V gene's germline CDR1 is SGHAT and CDR2 FQNNGV. CDR3 residues: CASSLIPGTGELFF. The CDR3 DNA follows: TGTGCCAGCAGCTTGATCCCGGGCACCGGGGAGCTGTTTTTT.

The V call is TRBV19, the J call TRBJ2-3; 9 nucleotides line up with TRBD1. The CDR3 covers 14 residues. Trimming took 6 bases from V and 4 from J; bases not matched to a gene: 5. Germline V CDR1 and CDR2: LNHDA, SQIVND (reference sequence). CDR3 nucleotides: TGTGCCAGTAGCCCCGGGACAGGGTCAGATACGCAGTATTTT. This translates into CASSPGTGSDTQYF. The full variable domain, completed using reference TRBV19 and TRBJ2-3, is DGGITQSPKYLFRKEGQNVTLSCEQNLNHDAMYWYRQDPGQGLRLIYYSQIVNDFQKGDIAEGYSVSREKKESFPLTVTSAQKNPTAFYLCASSPGTGSDTQYFGPGTRLTVL.

This clonotype is medium-sized within its sample. The chain carries TRBV19 and TRBJ1-5; D call uncertain. Between the trimmed V and J ends, which lost 6 bases and 3 bases, there was a span of 15 bases. This CDR3 comprises 15 residues. CDR1 LNHDA and CDR2 SQIVND come from the germline V gene (reference sequence). CDR3 sequence: CASSPRRGLNQPQHF. CDR3 nucleotide sequence: TGTGCCAGTAGCCCCCGGCGAGGTCTCAATCAGCCCCAGCATTTT.

This clonotype counts as medium-sized. The chain has TRBV12-3 or TRBV12-4 and TRBJ2-2; D is undetermined. Between the trimmed V and J ends, which lost 2 bases and 7 bases, there was a span of 5 bases. This CDR3 region has 12 residues. The CDR3 DNA sequence: TGTGCCAGCAGTTTATTCGACGGGGAGCTGTTTTTT. It specifies CASSLFDGELFF.

This clonotype was seen only a few times. This rearrangement joins TRBV5-1 to TRBJ2-1; no reliable D call. CDR1 is SGHRS, CDR2 YFSETQ, per germline. The V gene lost 3 bases and the J gene lost 9 bases, with 16 bases spanning the gap. The CDR3 consists of 14 residues. Written as DNA, the CDR3 is TGCGCCAGCAGCTGGATGTCTGGGAATATTGAGCAGTTCTTC. Encoded protein: CASSWMSGNIEQFF. The whole variable domain, remainder taken from reference TRBV5-1 and TRBJ2-1, is KAGVTQTPRYLIKTRGQQVTLSCSPISGHRSVSWYQQTPGQGLQFLFEYFSETQRNKGNFPGRFSGRQFSNSRSEMNVSTLELGDSALYLCASSWMSGNIEQFFGPGTRLTVL.

The CDR3 here is CASSLGTGSLYEQYF. The CDR3 DNA reads as TGTGCCAGCAGCCTAGGGACAGGGAGTTTGTACGAGCAGTACTTC. The gene calls are TRBV5-6 and TRBJ2-7; 9 bases agree with TRBD1. The CDR3 loop spans 15 amino acids. From germline, CDR1 is SGHDT and CDR2 YYEEEE. Germline trimming cut 4 bases from V and 4 bases from J; bases unmatched to any gene: 9.

By share of the sample, this clonotype is medium-sized (0.01 to 0.1%). This chain joins TRBV10-3 and TRBJ2-1; D may be TRBD1 (6 bases). Germline loops: CDR1 ENHRY, CDR2 SYGVKD. This CDR3 contains 13 residues. Deletions cut 7 bases from V and 7 bases from J, with 14 bases between. CDR3 nucleotide sequence: TGTGCCATCAATAGAGGCAGGGGAAATGAGCAGTTCTTC. This gives the protein CAINRGRGNEQFF.

Judged by abundance, this clonotype is medium-sized (0.01 to 0.1%). The chain links TRBV19 to TRBJ2-2; unclear D gene. CDR1 is LNHDA, CDR2 SQIVND, per germline (reference sequence). V lost 5 bases and J 4 bases, leaving 11 bases between the germline ends. There are 14 residues in the CDR3. The CDR3 loop reads CASSFTTTTGELFF. CDR3 coding DNA: TGTGCCAGTAGTTTTACGACGACCACCGGGGAGCTGTTTTTT.

Relative to its sample, this clonotype is medium-sized (0.01 to 0.1%). The chain combines TRBV19 with TRBJ2-2; possible D gene TRBD2, 5 bases. The CDR3 has 16 amino acids. Per germline, CDR1 LNHDA and CDR2 SQIVND (reference sequence). V gave up 1 base and J gave up 0 bases, with 9 bases separating them. CDR3 nucleotides: TGTGCCAGTAGTATAGCCCGAGGGTCGAACACCGGGGAGCTGTTTTTT. Translated: CASSIARGSNTGELFF.

This clonotype is classed as medium-sized. This chain connects TRBV29-1 to TRBJ2-5; TRBD1 aligns across 7 bases. V gave up 4 bases and J gave up 4 bases; unmatched junction bases: 9. This CDR3 has 14 amino acids. CDR1 is SQVTM, CDR2 ANQGSEA, per germline. The CDR3 region has the DNA TGCAGCGTTGCCCCCCGGACAGGCGGAGAGACCCAGTACTTC. It yields the protein CSVAPRTGGETQYF.

This clonotype has a handful of counts. The CDR3 DNA follows: TGTGCCACCAGTGATTTGACCGGGACAGGGTTATACAATGAGCAGTTCTTC. Translated, it gives CATSDLTGTGLYNEQFF. The V gene is TRBV24-1, the J gene TRBJ2-1, with 9 bases that match TRBD1. With 0 bases clipped from V and 4 bases from J, the junction kept 6 bases outside the gene matches. CDR3 length: 17 residues. Germline CDR1 is KGHDR and CDR2 is SFDVKD.

The V gene is TRBV6-6, the J gene TRBJ1-4, with no clear D. V was trimmed by 3 bases and J by 7 bases, leaving 9 bases between them. Germline V CDR1 and CDR2: MNHNY, SVGAGI (reference sequence). The CDR3 is 13 amino acids. DNA of the CDR3: TGTGCCAGCAGTTATCTGGGGAGTGAAAAACTGTTTTTT. This encodes CASSYLGSEKLFF.

This clonotype showed up just a few times. V and J are TRBV5-1 and TRBJ2-3, with 12 bases lining up with TRBD2. CDR1 SGHRS and CDR2 YFSETQ come from the germline V gene. The length of the CDR3 is 17 residues. V was clipped by 2 bases and J by 4 bases; unmatched bases: 8. CDR3 in DNA: TGCGCCAGCAGCTTTGACCCTAGCGGGAGGGCCGCAGATACGCAGTATTTT. It translates to CASSFDPSGRAADTQYF.

Remarks on this clonotype: The junction differs from germline at one of its ends, possibly a read error. This chain joins TRBV27 and TRBJ2-3; either TRBD1 or TRBD2 may fit D (6 bases each). The CDR3 covers 16 residues. The germline V gene has CDR1 MNHEY and CDR2 SMNVEV (reference sequence). The CDR3 loop reads CVSSLSRGRFTDTQYF. DNA of the CDR3: TGTGTCAGCAGTTTATCTCGGGGGCGTTTCACAGATACGCAGTATTTT.

This clonotype is labeled as medium-sized. V gene TRBV29-1 combines with J gene TRBJ2-1; D may match TRBD1 or TRBD2 (6 bases each). CDR3 length: 13 amino acids. The V and J ends lost 0 bases and 6 bases respectively, with 9 bases between them. CDR1 is SQVTM, CDR2 ANQGSEA, per germline. CDR3 residues: CSVEEEGGNEQFF. The CDR3 DNA sequence: TGCAGCGTTGAAGAGGAGGGGGGCAATGAGCAGTTCTTC.

The chain joins TRBV30 to TRBJ2-1, with 11 bases aligning to TRBD2. The CDR3 consists of 14 residues. Germline V gene lookup returns CDR1 GTSNPN and CDR2 SVGIG (reference sequence). Trimming took 8 bases from V and 4 from J; bases not matched to a gene: 7. The CDR3: CALRPSGGYNEQFF. The CDR3 DNA reads TGTGCCCTTAGACCTAGCGGGGGGTACAATGAGCAGTTCTTC.

In this sample, this clonotype turned up a few times. The chain couples TRBV5-5 to TRBJ1-2, with TRBD1 matching 7 bases. The CDR3 contains 13 residues. Germline V gene lookup returns CDR1 SGHKS and CDR2 YYEKEE (reference sequence). V shed 5 bases, J shed 4 bases, and the junction held 5 bases outside the gene matches. The CDR3 nucleotides read TGTGCCAGCAGGAGGGACAGCTCCTATGGCTACACCTTC. Translating gives CASRRDSSYGYTF. The full variable domain, in which reference TRBV5-5 and TRBJ1-2 provide the parts outside the CDR3, is DAGVTQSPTHLIKTRGQQVTLRCSPISGHKSVSWYQQVLGQGPQFIFQYYEKEERGRGNFPDRFSARQFPNYSSELNVNALLLGDSALYLCASRRDSSYGYTFGSGTRLTVV.